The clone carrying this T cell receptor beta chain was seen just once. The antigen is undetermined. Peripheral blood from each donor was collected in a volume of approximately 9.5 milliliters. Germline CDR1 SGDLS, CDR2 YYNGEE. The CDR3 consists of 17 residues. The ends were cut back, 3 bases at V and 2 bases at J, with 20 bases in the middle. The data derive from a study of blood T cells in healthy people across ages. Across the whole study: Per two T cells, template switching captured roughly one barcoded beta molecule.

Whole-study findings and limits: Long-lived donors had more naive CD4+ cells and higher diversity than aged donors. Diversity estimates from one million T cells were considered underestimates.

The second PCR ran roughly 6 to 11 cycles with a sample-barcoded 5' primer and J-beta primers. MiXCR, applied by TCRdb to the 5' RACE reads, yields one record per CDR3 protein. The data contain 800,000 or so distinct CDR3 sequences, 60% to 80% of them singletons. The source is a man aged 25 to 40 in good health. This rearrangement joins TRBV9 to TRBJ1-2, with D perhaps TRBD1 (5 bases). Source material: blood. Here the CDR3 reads CASSAGGREGLNYGYTF. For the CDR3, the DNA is TGTGCCAGCAGCGCCGGGGGTAGAGAGGGGCTAAACTATGGCTACACCTTC.